Listed below are T cell receptor beta chains from one sample, sequenced in a study of vaccination effects on CD4 cells after COVID-19. This table comes from immunoSEQ multiplex PCR, and its TCRdb copy is limited to in-frame clones, with some not included. The table records roughly 27,000 clones, approximately 80% of them present only once. The antigens these receptors bind are not known. The source was CD4+ T cells from PBMCs cultured with HCoV-NL63 spike peptides, collected before COVID-19 vaccination. The receptors derive from a human donor who had a prior SARS-CoV-2 infection. The CDR3 runs from the conserved cysteine through the conserved F or W. Fields, in order: D gene, J gene, clone size, V gene, CDR3 DNA, CDR3 protein. D genes are given only for firm matches. Clone sizes are given selectively: once, few, many, or a class where the clone is expanded.

D: TRBD1
J: TRBJ1-1
size: few
V: TRBV6-1
DNA: TGTGCCAGCAGTGAAATAGGGACAGGGAGTCCTGAAGCTTTCTTT
CDR3: CASSEIGTGSPEAFF

D: -
J: TRBJ2-1
size: -
V: TRBV6-1
DNA: TGTGCCAGCAGTGAAGTAAGCCCCCGCGAGCAGTTCTTC
CDR3: CASSEVSPREQFF

D: -
J: TRBJ2-1
size: -
V: TRBV24-1
DNA: TGTGCCACCAGTGATCCGCGATCAGTGGGGGAAGAGCAGTTCTTC
CDR3: CATSDPRSVGEEQFF

D: -
J: TRBJ2-3
size: -
V: TRBV6-6
DNA: TGTGCCAGCAGGCTACCTCCAGGAGATACGCAGTATTTT
CDR3: CASRLPPGDTQYF

D: -
J: TRBJ2-4
size: -
V: TRBV6-5
DNA: TGTGCCAGCACGGAACTAGCCAAAAACATTCAGTACTTC
CDR3: CASTELAKNIQYF

D: TRBD2
J: TRBJ2-7
size: -
V: TRBV3-1/TRBV3-2
DNA: TGTGCCAGCAGCCAACTCCTAGCGGGATCGTACGAGCAGTACTTC
CDR3: CASSQLLAGSYEQYF

D: TRBD2
J: TRBJ2-3
size: -
V: TRBV5-1
DNA: TGCGCCAGCAGCTTGGGTCTAGCGGGAGAAGCAGATACGCAGTATTTT
CDR3: CASSLGLAGEADTQYF

D: -
J: TRBJ1-3
size: -
V: TRBV20-1
DNA: TGCAGTGCTTCCACAGGAAACACCATATATTTT
CDR3: CSASTGNTIYF

D: -
J: TRBJ2-3
size: -
V: TRBV5-5
DNA: TGTGCCAGCAGCTTGTCGGGTAGCGGACGCTCAGATACGCAGTATTTT
CDR3: CASSLSGSGRSDTQYF

D: TRBD1
J: TRBJ2-1
size: -
V: TRBV10-3
DNA: TGTGCCATCAGTGACGGGTCAGGGGGTAGTGAGCAGTTCTTC
CDR3: CAISDGSGGSEQFF

D: -
J: TRBJ2-7
size: -
V: TRBV19
DNA: TGTGCCAGTAGTTCGAGGAACGAGCAGTACTTC
CDR3: CASSSRNEQYF

D: TRBD1
J: TRBJ1-2
size: -
V: TRBV6-1
DNA: TGTGCCAGCAGTGAAATGAGGGACAGGTTGGGCTATGGCTACACCTTC
CDR3: CASSEMRDRLGYGYTF

D: -
J: TRBJ1-1
size: -
V: TRBV5-1
DNA: TGCGCCAGCAGCTTGGTTCAGCGGGCTACTGAAGCTTTCTTT
CDR3: CASSLVQRATEAFF

D: -
J: TRBJ2-5
size: -
V: TRBV5-1
DNA: TGCGCCAGCCCAAGTCATTTACGAGCGGAGGATCCCCTGGCTGACGAGACCCAGTACTTC
CDR3: CASPSHLRAEDPLADETQYF

D: -
J: TRBJ1-2
size: -
V: TRBV5-1
DNA: TGCGCCAGCAGCTTGGCCGGAGGGCACTATGGCTACACCTTC
CDR3: CASSLAGGHYGYTF

D: -
J: TRBJ1-1
size: -
V: TRBV19
DNA: TGTGCCAGTAGCGGACAAGTGAACACTGAAGCTTTCTTT
CDR3: CASSGQVNTEAFF